Given below is one T cell receptor (beta chain) in context. Its antigen is undetermined. This sample was taken from a study of graft-versus-host responses after intestinal transplantation. Study details: The whole recipient group had anti-thymocyte globulin induction followed by tacrolimus and steroids for roughly 3 years. Broader study findings: Analysis identified GvH clones in recipient marrow, with some appearing first in ileum or blood. Individuals who had graft-donor T cell macrochimerism had allografts that showed high graft-versus-host to host-versus-graft clonal ratios. Peak circulating GvH clone levels were associated with early post-transplant HvG declines.

Germline CDR1 and CDR2: LNHDA and SQIVND (reference sequence). V shed 2 bases and J shed 2 bases, with 13 bases lying between them. The CDR3 contains 15 residues. The assay was immunoSEQ multiplex PCR, and TCRdb's table has in-frame clones only and misses some. In the table there are tens of thousands of clones, approximately 96% of which are singletons. The input for sequencing was unstimulated CD8+ T cells sorted from spleen or lymph node cells, taken before transplant. The clonotype was recovered from a human donor who was the organ donor for an intestinal transplant. The chain has TRBV19 and TRBJ2-7, with D uncertain. CDR3 sequence reads: CASSIFSAPAYEQYF. In DNA form, the CDR3 reads TGTGCCAGTAGTATATTTTCTGCACCCGCCTACGAGCAGTACTTC. The whole variable domain, remainder taken from reference TRBV19 and TRBJ2-7, is DGGITQSPKYLFRKEGQNVTLSCEQNLNHDAMYWYRQDPGQGLRLIYYSQIVNDFQKGDIAEGYSVSREKKESFPLTVTSAQKNPTAFYLCASSIFSAPAYEQYFGPGTRLTVT.